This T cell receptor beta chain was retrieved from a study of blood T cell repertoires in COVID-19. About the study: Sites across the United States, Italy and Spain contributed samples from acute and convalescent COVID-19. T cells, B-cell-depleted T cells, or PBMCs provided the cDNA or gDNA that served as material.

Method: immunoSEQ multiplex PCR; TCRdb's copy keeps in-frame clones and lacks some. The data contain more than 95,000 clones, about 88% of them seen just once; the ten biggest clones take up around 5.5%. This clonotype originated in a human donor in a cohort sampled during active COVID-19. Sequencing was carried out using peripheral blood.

Written as DNA, the CDR3 is TGTGCCACCAGTGACCCGGGTGCAACAGATACGCAGTATTTT. As protein: CATSDPGATDTQYF. The V and J genes are TRBV24-1 and TRBJ2-3; no reliable D call. There are 14 residues in the CDR3. V lost 4 bases to trimming and J lost 3 bases, with 10 bases between them. CDR1 is KGHDR and CDR2 is SFDVKD in the germline V gene.